Presented here are 12 T cell receptor beta chains from one specimen sequenced in a study of blood T cell repertoires in COVID-19. Sequencing used immunoSEQ multiplex PCR; TCRdb keeps in-frame clones, though not all of them. The sample has 20,000 to 25,000 clones, approximately 90% seen once; the top ten hold around 25%. Sequenced input: peripheral blood. All receptors come from a human donor with active COVID-19. The donor label of this sample is uncertain.

The rearrangement joins TRBV3-1 (or the pseudogene TRBV3-2) to TRBJ1-1; 7 bases match TRBD1. Germline V gene sequence: CDR1 LGHDT, CDR2 YNNKEL (reference sequence). The CDR3 has 14 residues. Unmatched junction bases numbered 12, after V lost 9 bases and J lost 5 bases. The CDR3 DNA reads as TGTGCCAGTACCAAACAGGGGATGGGGACTGAAGCTTTCTTT. Amino acid sequence: CASTKQGMGTEAFF.

Here the CDR3 DNA reads TGTGCCAGCAGTTTATACAGGGGTAGGGAGAAACTGTTTTTT. It codes for CASSLYRGREKLFF. The chain links TRBV27 to TRBJ1-4; 7 positions agree with TRBD1. The germline V gene encodes CDR1 MNHEY and CDR2 SMNVEV (reference sequence). The CDR3 consists of 14 residues. V shed 1 base, J shed 11 bases, and the junction held 7 bases outside the gene matches.

The rearrangement links TRBV27 to TRBJ2-7; D is undetermined. The germline V gene encodes CDR1 MNHEY and CDR2 SMNVEV (reference sequence). V was pared by 0 bases and J by 2 bases, with 8 bases between. This CDR3 region has 14 residues. For the CDR3, the DNA is TGTGCCAGCAGTTTATCCTCGGGTACCTACGAGCAGTACTTC. Its protein is CASSLSSGTYEQYF.

The chain links TRBV6-4 to TRBJ1-5, with 7 bases aligning to TRBD1. Germline V gives CDR1 MRHNA, CDR2 SNTAGT. V gave up 6 bases and J gave up 3 bases; unmatched junction bases: 2. The CDR3 runs 13 residues. The CDR3, as DNA: TGTGCCAGCAGCGGACAGGCCAATCAGCCCCAGCATTTT. Translated, it gives CASSGQANQPQHF.

This clone occurred once. This chain uses TRBV11-2 with TRBJ1-6, with D perhaps TRBD1 (5 bases). The germline V and J ends were trimmed by 7 bases and 0 bases, with 13 bases remaining between them. Germline-derived CDR1 and CDR2 are SGHAT and FQNNGV. CDR3 length equals 16 residues. The CDR3 sequence: CASTLGLSSYNSPLHF. In nucleotides, the CDR3 is TGTGCCAGCACCCTGGGGCTTAGCTCCTATAATTCACCCCTCCACTTT. Looking up the rest from reference TRBV11-2 and TRBJ1-6 gives the full variable domain: EAGVAQSPRYKIIEKRQSVAFWCNPISGHATLYWYQQILGQGPKLLIQFQNNGVVDDSQLPKDRFSAERLKGVDSTLKIQPAKLEDSAVYLCASTLGLSSYNSPLHFGNGTRLTVT.

The chain employs TRBV7-9 and TRBJ2-5; 8 nucleotides line up with TRBD2. Germline lookup yields CDR1 SEHNR and CDR2 FQNEAQ (reference sequence). The CDR3 has 14 amino acids. Trimming at V came to 2 bases and at J to 5 bases, leaving 4 bases not matched to a gene. The CDR3 DNA follows: TGTGCCAGCAGCTTAACGGCTAGCGGGGAGACCCAGTACTTC. Translating gives CASSLTASGETQYF. Full variable domain (remainder filled in from reference TRBV7-9 and TRBJ2-5): DTGVSQNPRHKITKRGQNVTFRCDPISEHNRLYWYRQTLGQGPEFLTYFQNEAQLEKSRLLSDRFSAERPKGSFSTLEIQRTEQGDSAMYLCASSLTASGETQYFGPGTRLLVL.

V gene TRBV6-2 or TRBV6-3 combines with J gene TRBJ2-1, with a tentative D call TRBD2 (5 bases). The CDR3 totals 17 residues. Germline V gene sequence: CDR1 MNHEY, CDR2 SVGEGT. V was shortened by 0 bases and J by 4 bases, with 16 bases between the two germline ends. CDR3 loop: CASSYSGLLKGYNEQFF. In DNA, the CDR3 is TGTGCCAGCAGTTACTCCGGACTGCTAAAGGGTTACAATGAGCAGTTCTTC.

The rearrangement uses TRBV5-8 and TRBJ1-5, with 8 positions matching TRBD1. The junction had 9 bases not matched to a gene; V was cut back by 4 bases and J by 0 bases. The length of the CDR3 is 17 residues. Germline lookup yields CDR1 SGHTS and CDR2 YDEGEE. The CDR3 loop is CASSPGQGRYSNQPQHF. Here the CDR3 DNA reads TGTGCCAGCAGCCCCGGACAGGGAAGATATAGCAATCAGCCCCAGCATTTT. The full variable domain, rest sourced from reference TRBV5-8 and TRBJ1-5, is EAGVTQSPTHLIKTRGQQATLRCSPISGHTSVYWYQQALGLGLQFLLWYDEGEERNRGNFPPRFSGRQFPNYSSELNVNALELEDSALYLCASSPGQGRYSNQPQHFGDGTRLSIL.

CDR3 DNA: TGTGCCACCAGTGCCGGACAGGGAACGGAGCATCAGCCCCAGCATTTT. It translates to CATSAGQGTEHQPQHF. The V call is TRBV24-1, the J call TRBJ1-5; 8 bases line up with TRBD1. Germline CDR1 is KGHDR and CDR2 is SFDVKD. This CDR3 comprises 16 residues. The trim removed 5 bases at V and 5 bases at J, leaving 10 bases unmatched.

The genes are TRBV19 and TRBJ2-1; TRBD2 agrees at 11 bases. V shed 5 bases and J 6 bases; nucleotides not matched to a gene: 9. Looked up from germline, CDR1 is LNHDA and CDR2 is SQIVND (reference sequence). The CDR3 runs 16 residues. CDR3 nucleotides: TGTGCCAGTAGTGTCCCTGGAGGACTAGCGGGCAATGAGCAGTTCTTC. This codes for CASSVPGGLAGNEQFF.

The rearrangement joins TRBV5-1 to TRBJ2-1; TRBD2 matches 10 bases. The CDR3 has 15 residues. Trimming cost V 4 bases and J 4 bases; bases outside gene matches: 5. Germline V gene lookup returns CDR1 SGHRS and CDR2 YFSETQ. CDR3 in DNA: TGCGCCAGCAGCGCCGGGACTAGCGCGTACAATGAGCAGTTCTTC. As protein: CASSAGTSAYNEQFF. Drawing the rest from reference TRBV5-1 and TRBJ2-1, the complete variable domain is KAGVTQTPRYLIKTRGQQVTLSCSPISGHRSVSWYQQTPGQGLQFLFEYFSETQRNKGNFPGRFSGRQFSNSRSEMNVSTLELGDSALYLCASSAGTSAYNEQFFGPGTRLTVL.

CDR3 amino acids: CASSRTGNYGYTF. CDR3 DNA sequence: TGTGCCAGCAGCAGGACAGGGAACTATGGCTACACCTTC. This chain links TRBV9 with TRBJ1-2; 8 bases are a match to TRBD1. This CDR3 contains 13 residues. Germline CDR1 reads SGDLS; CDR2 reads YYNGEE. The V and J ends lost 4 bases and 2 bases, in that order; junction bases with no gene match: 1.